Described below is a single TCR beta chain sequence and its context. These oral cavity squamous cell carcinomas were HPV-negative and locally advanced. Analysis of PBMCs was direct, with no culture step. Profiled with immunoSEQ multiplex PCR; TCRdb holds only in-frame clones, not every one. This repertoire shows more than 10,000 clones, more than 60% found once; its top ten account for 2%. Trimming removed 5 bases from V and 4 bases from J; junction bases left unmatched: 7. The CDR3 runs to 15 residues. The germline V gene has CDR1 SGHVS and CDR2 FNYEAQ. This sample is part of a study of neoadjuvant anti-PD-1 for oral cavity cancer. Background on the study: Non-progressing patients received a fourth nivolumab dose near day 43, then surgery on days 50-56.

The sequence derives from a person aged 40 to 85 with oral cavity squamous cell carcinoma. J is TRBJ1-2 and V is TRBV7-6, with 10 positions matching TRBD1. This specimen was PBMCs, taken before nivolumab (anti-PD-1) treatment. CDR3: CASSEAGTGVYGYTF. As DNA, the CDR3 is TGTGCCAGCAGCGAAGCCGGGACAGGGGTCTATGGCTACACCTTC.